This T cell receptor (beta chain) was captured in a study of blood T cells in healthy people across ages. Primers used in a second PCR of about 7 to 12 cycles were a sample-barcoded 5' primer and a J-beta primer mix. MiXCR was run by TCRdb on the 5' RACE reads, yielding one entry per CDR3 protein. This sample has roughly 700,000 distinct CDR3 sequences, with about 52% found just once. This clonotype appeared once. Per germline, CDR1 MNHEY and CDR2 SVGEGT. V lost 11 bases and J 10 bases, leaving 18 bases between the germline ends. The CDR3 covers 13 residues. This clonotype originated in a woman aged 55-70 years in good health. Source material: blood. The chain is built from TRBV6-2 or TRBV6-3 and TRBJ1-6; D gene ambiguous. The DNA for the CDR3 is TGTGCCGCGAGCGTAGACGGTGGGTCACCCCTCCACTTT. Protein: CAASVDGGSPLHF.